A single sample is the source of the 24 T cell receptor beta chains below, sequenced in a study of blood T cell repertoires in COVID-19. Clones were read by immunoSEQ multiplex PCR, and TCRdb kept only the in-frame ones, dropping some. Among roughly 16,000 clones, about 88% were seen once, and the ten largest hold roughly 32%. The sequenced sample consisted of peripheral blood. The receptors come from an elderly woman with COVID-19, enrolled during active disease.

Only one count was recorded for this clone. The chain has TRBV4-2 and TRBJ1-2, with D unclear. The CDR3 length is 16 residues. Germline values: CDR1 LGHNA, CDR2 YNFKEQ. Trimming pared 3 bases from V and 7 bases from J, leaving 21 bases between. CDR3 bases: TGTGCCAGCAGCCAGACCCCCGGGAGTACGTCTGGTGGCTACACCTTC. This sequence encodes CASSQTPGSTSGGYTF.

This clone was counted once. The genes are TRBV7-9 and TRBJ1-5; D ambiguous. V dropped 1 base and J dropped 0 bases, with 4 bases sitting between them. This CDR3 is built from 14 residues. CDR1 is SEHNR and CDR2 is FQNEAQ in the germline V gene (reference sequence). The CDR3 nucleotides are TGTGCCAGCAGCTTAGACAATAGCAATCAGCCCCAGCATTTT. Protein: CASSLDNSNQPQHF.

This rearrangement joins TRBV4-1 to TRBJ2-2, with 7 bases lining up with TRBD1. With V trimmed by 3 bases and J by 4 bases, 2 bases remained unmatched. The CDR3 extends over 14 amino acids. Germline V CDR1 and CDR2: MGHRA, YSYEKL. In DNA form, the CDR3 reads TGCGCCAGCAGCCAGACAGGGATCACCGGGGAGCTGTTTTTT. It encodes CASSQTGITGELFF.

The rearrangement uses TRBV15 and TRBJ1-5; no firm D call. V lost 1 base to trimming and J lost 4 bases, with 11 bases between them. In germline, CDR1 is LNHNV, CDR2 YYDKDF (reference sequence). The CDR3 is made up of 15 amino acids. Here the CDR3 DNA reads TGTGCCACCAGCAGAGGGGAGGGCGGGAATCAGCCCCAGCATTTT. Amino acids: CATSRGEGGNQPQHF.

This clone was detected only once. V usage is TRBV9 and J usage is TRBJ2-7, with 9 bases lining up with TRBD1. The germline CDR1 and CDR2 sequences are SGDLS and YYNGEE. The CDR3 extends over 14 amino acids. Trimming removed 0 bases from V and 2 bases from J; junction bases left unmatched: 0. CDR3 in amino acids: CASSVGTGAYEQYF. The CDR3 DNA reads as TGTGCCAGCAGCGTAGGGACAGGGGCCTACGAGCAGTACTTC.

The J gene is TRBJ2-7, the V gene TRBV20-1, with D possibly matching TRBD2 (5 bases). CDR3 length equals 15 residues. Germline V lookup: CDR1 DFQATT, CDR2 SNEGSKA (reference sequence). Trimming removed 3 bases from V and 6 bases from J, with 21 bases in between. The CDR3: CSASDPEAPGFEQYF. DNA of the CDR3: TGCAGTGCTAGTGACCCGGAGGCCCCGGGCTTCGAGCAGTACTTC.

The CDR3 nucleotides are TGTGCCAGTAGTATACTGGAGGGGCCCTACGAGCAGTACTTC. This translates into CASSILEGPYEQYF. This chain links TRBV19 with TRBJ2-7, with a tentative D call TRBD2 (6 bases). CDR1 is LNHDA and CDR2 is SQIVND in the germline V gene (reference sequence). The V end was cut by 2 bases, the J end by 2 bases, with 10 bases between. CDR3 length: 14 residues.

The chain employs TRBV5-1 and TRBJ2-3; D might be TRBD1 (7 bases). This CDR3 has 15 amino acids. V was clipped by 3 bases and J by 3 bases, with 14 bases between them. Germline CDR1 is SGHRS and CDR2 is YFSETQ. The CDR3 DNA is TGCGCCAGCAGCTCGCGACAGGGAGGAACAGATACGCAGTATTTT. Its protein product is CASSSRQGGTDTQYF.

The chain couples TRBV28 to TRBJ2-2, with D possibly matching TRBD2 (5 bases). Germline values: CDR1 MDHEN, CDR2 SYDVKM. V shed 6 bases and J shed 3 bases, with 11 bases lying between them. This CDR3 has 14 amino acids. In DNA form, the CDR3 reads TGTGCCAGCAGGGCGGGTACGGACACCGGGGAGCTGTTTTTT. Protein sequence: CASRAGTDTGELFF. Looking up the rest from reference TRBV28 and TRBJ2-2 gives the full variable domain: DVKVTQSSRYLVKRTGEKVFLECVQDMDHENMFWYRQDPGLGLRLIYFSYDVKMKEKGDIPEGYSVSREKKERFSLILESASTNQTSMYLCASRAGTDTGELFFGEGSRLTVL.

The rearrangement links TRBV5-1 to TRBJ2-2; TRBD2 agrees at 7 bases. Germline V gene data show CDR1 as SGHRS and CDR2 as YFSETQ. The CDR3 is 16 amino acids. J was trimmed by 2 bases and V by 2 bases; bases with no gene match: 6. In nucleotides, the CDR3 is TGCGCCAGCAGCTTTACGACTAGCCAAAACACCGGGGAGCTGTTTTTT. Protein: CASSFTTSQNTGELFF.

CDR3 DNA: TGTGCCAGCAGTTATTCGGGGGAGGCCTACAATGAGCAGTTCTTC. Amino acids: CASSYSGEAYNEQFF. This sequence joins TRBV6-2 or TRBV6-3 and TRBJ2-1, with D possibly being TRBD2 (6 bases). V lost 3 bases and J 2 bases, leaving 11 bases between the germline ends. This CDR3 comprises 15 residues. CDR1 and CDR2 from the germline V gene are MNHEY and SVGEGT.

The CDR3 bases are TGTGCCAGCAGAGACAGGGGAACTTTTTACGAGCAGTACTTC. This sequence encodes CASRDRGTFYEQYF. The V gene is TRBV6-5, the J gene TRBJ2-7, with TRBD1 matching over 8 bases. The length of the CDR3 is 14 residues. The V segment lost 6 bases and the J segment 4 bases; nucleotides outside the gene matches: 8. Germline V gives CDR1 MNHEY, CDR2 SVGAGI.

This chain uses TRBV27 with TRBJ2-5, with D uncertain. CDR1 MNHEY and CDR2 SMNVEV come from the germline V gene (reference sequence). The V gene lost 2 bases and the J gene lost 0 bases, with 13 bases spanning the gap. CDR3 length equals 16 residues. The CDR3 protein is CASSLSPSPYQETQYF. CDR3 coding DNA: TGTGCCAGCAGTTTAAGCCCATCTCCGTACCAAGAGACCCAGTACTTC.

V usage is TRBV18 and J usage is TRBJ2-4; a weak D match, TRBD1 (6 bases). V was cut by 5 bases and J by 7 bases, with 12 bases left in between. The CDR3 runs 13 residues. Per germline, CDR1 KGHSH and CDR2 LQKENI. CDR3 residues: CASSSGGGNIQYF. The DNA for the CDR3 is TGTGCCAGCTCAAGTGGGGGCGGGAACATTCAGTACTTC.

The V and J genes are TRBV6-5 and TRBJ1-4; 9 nucleotides line up with TRBD1. The CDR3 has 13 residues. Germline CDR1 MNHEY, CDR2 SVGAGI. Losses at the gene ends were 10 bases for V and 8 bases for J; bases not matched to a gene: 8. The CDR3 region has the DNA TGTGCCATCCGGGACAGGGTAGGAGAAAAACTGTTTTTT. Its protein is CAIRDRVGEKLFF.

V and J are TRBV6-2 or TRBV6-3 and TRBJ1-3; D remains unclear. Deletions cut 2 bases from V and 0 bases from J, with 11 bases between. The germline gives CDR1 MNHEY, CDR2 SVGEGT. CDR3 length equals 16 residues. Here the CDR3 reads CASSYGLPSSGNTIYF. CDR3 sequence (DNA): TGTGCCAGCAGTTACGGACTCCCGAGCTCTGGAAACACCATATATTTT.

The sample holds one count of this clone. It is unclear where the CDR3 begins or ends on the DNA, so no DNA is shown, and the CDR3 is as TCRdb lists it. The V call is TRBV5-4, the J call TRBJ2-1; TRBD2, the D gene given by the table, was not confirmed from the DNA. 18 amino acids form the CDR3, both terminal residues included. Per the germline V gene, CDR1 is SGHNT and CDR2 is YYREEE (reference sequence). The CDR3 protein is CASSLGDFRGVKNNEQFF.

On this clone itself: Relative to the germline gene, one junction end is altered; a read error may explain this. The CDR3 nucleotides read TGTGCCAGTACCAATGGGCAGGGCAACCAGCCCCAGCATTTT. It is translated as CASTNGQGNQPQHF. The rearrangement links TRBV19 to TRBJ1-5; tentative D call: TRBD1 (5 bases). Per the germline V gene, CDR1 is LNHDA and CDR2 is SQIVND (reference sequence). The CDR3 totals 14 residues.

This clone was found once. The V call is TRBV5-1, the J call TRBJ1-4; 7 bases fit TRBD1. Germline loops: CDR1 SGHRS, CDR2 YFSETQ. The junction had 9 bases not matched to a gene; V was cut back by 4 bases and J by 6 bases. The length of the CDR3 is 15 residues. The CDR3 nucleotides are TGCGCCAGCAGCCTACAGGGGAGCTTGGATGAAAAACTGTTTTTT. It is translated as CASSLQGSLDEKLFF.

This chain joins TRBV7-2 and TRBJ2-7; 8 positions match TRBD2. The CDR3 extends over 12 amino acids. Losses at the gene ends were 4 bases for V and 6 bases for J; bases not matched to a gene: 2. Germline CDR1 reads SGHTA; CDR2 reads FQGNSA. Here the CDR3 reads CASSSAGGEQYF. As DNA, the CDR3 is TGTGCCAGCAGCTCGGCGGGAGGCGAGCAGTACTTC.

The chain has TRBV7-2 and TRBJ2-7, with D tentatively TRBD1 (5 bases). The germline gives CDR1 SGHTA, CDR2 FQGNSA. V was shortened by 1 base and J by 3 bases, with 13 bases between the two germline ends. This CDR3 region has 15 residues. CDR3 residues: CASSLGGARVYEQYF. The CDR3 DNA sequence: TGTGCCAGCAGCTTAGGGGGCGCCAGGGTCTACGAGCAGTACTTC.

This chain links TRBV10-3 with TRBJ2-3, with 10 bases matching TRBD2. This CDR3 is built from 18 residues. After removal of 4 bases from V and 3 bases from J, the junction contained 13 bases not matched to a gene. The germline gives CDR1 ENHRY, CDR2 SYGVKD. CDR3 bases: TGTGCCATCAGTGCTAGCGGGGGAGCGAGACCGGGGACAGATACGCAGTATTTT. This encodes CAISASGGARPGTDTQYF.

V gene TRBV7-2 combines with J gene TRBJ2-1; 14 bases fit TRBD2. V lost 5 bases to trimming and J lost 6 bases; unmatched junction nucleotides: 3. Germline loops: CDR1 SGHTA, CDR2 FQGNSA. The CDR3 length is 15 residues. The CDR3 sequence is CASSPGTSGGNEQFF. CDR3 coding DNA: TGTGCCAGCAGCCCCGGGACTAGCGGGGGCAATGAGCAGTTCTTC.

The chain has TRBV13 and TRBJ2-2; 10 bases are a match to TRBD1. The junction had 7 bases not matched to a gene; V was cut back by 4 bases and J by 5 bases. CDR3 length: 16 amino acids. In germline, CDR1 is PRHDT, CDR2 FYEKMQ (reference sequence). The CDR3 protein is CASSSRTGGYTGELFF. In nucleotides, the CDR3 is TGTGCCAGCAGCTCGAGGACAGGGGGGTATACCGGGGAGCTGTTTTTT. Using reference TRBV13 and TRBJ2-2 for the parts outside the CDR3, the full variable domain is AAGVIQSPRHLIKEKRETATLKCYPIPRHDTVYWYQQGPGQDPQFLISFYEKMQSDKGSIPDRFSAQQFSDYHSELNMSSLELGDSALYFCASSSRTGGYTGELFFGEGSRLTVL.